Described below is a single T cell receptor (beta chain) sequence and its context. Its antigen is unidentified. The sample comes from a study of T cells in localized non-small cell lung cancer. The data were produced by immunoSEQ multiplex PCR, yet TCRdb's version contains in-frame clones alone and is incomplete. The sample carries approximately 47,000 clones, 70% to 90% recorded once. Study-level points and caveats: Adjacent lung was found to contain a median around 56 of the top 100 tumor clones. Heterogeneity is still possible, as just one tumor region was sequenced. Of the tissues analyzed, uninvolved adjacent lung showed maximal T cell clonality, greater than tumor.

The germline V gene encodes CDR1 KGHSH and CDR2 LQKENI. The junction had 6 bases not matched to a gene; V was cut back by 2 bases and J by 6 bases. The CDR3 extends over 14 amino acids. The V call is TRBV18, the J call TRBJ1-1, with 7 bases fitting TRBD1. The starting material was PBMCs, obtained before any cancer treatment. The clonotype originates from a man between 40 and 70 years old with stage II lung adenocarcinoma. CDR3 coding DNA: TGTGCCAGCTCACCAGAGACAGGGATCCCTGAAGCTTTCTTT. It encodes CASSPETGIPEAFF.